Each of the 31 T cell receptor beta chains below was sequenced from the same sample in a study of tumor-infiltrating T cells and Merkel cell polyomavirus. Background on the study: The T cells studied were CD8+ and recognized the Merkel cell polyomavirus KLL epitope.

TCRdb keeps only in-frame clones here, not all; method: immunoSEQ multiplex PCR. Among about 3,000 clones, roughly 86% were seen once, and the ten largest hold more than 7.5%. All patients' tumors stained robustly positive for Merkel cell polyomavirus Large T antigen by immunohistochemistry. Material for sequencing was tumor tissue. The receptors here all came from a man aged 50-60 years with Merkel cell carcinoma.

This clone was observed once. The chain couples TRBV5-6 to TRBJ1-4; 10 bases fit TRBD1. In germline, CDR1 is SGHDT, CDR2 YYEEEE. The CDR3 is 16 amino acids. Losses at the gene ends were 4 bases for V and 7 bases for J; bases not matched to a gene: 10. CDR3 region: CASSPPDRGRVEKLFF. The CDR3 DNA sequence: TGTGCCAGCAGCCCACCTGACAGGGGGCGGGTTGAAAAACTGTTTTTT.

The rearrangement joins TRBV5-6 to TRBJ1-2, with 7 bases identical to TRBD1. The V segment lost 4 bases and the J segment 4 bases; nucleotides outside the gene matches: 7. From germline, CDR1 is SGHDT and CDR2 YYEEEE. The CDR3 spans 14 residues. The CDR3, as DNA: TGTGCCAGCAGCATACAGGGGATAGCCTATGGCTACACCTTC. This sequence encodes CASSIQGIAYGYTF.

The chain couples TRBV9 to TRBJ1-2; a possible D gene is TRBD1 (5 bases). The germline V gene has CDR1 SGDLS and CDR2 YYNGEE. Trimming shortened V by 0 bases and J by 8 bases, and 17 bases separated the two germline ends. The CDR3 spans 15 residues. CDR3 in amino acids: CASSVVGGAGEGYTF. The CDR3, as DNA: TGTGCCAGCAGCGTAGTGGGGGGTGCCGGGGAGGGCTACACCTTC.

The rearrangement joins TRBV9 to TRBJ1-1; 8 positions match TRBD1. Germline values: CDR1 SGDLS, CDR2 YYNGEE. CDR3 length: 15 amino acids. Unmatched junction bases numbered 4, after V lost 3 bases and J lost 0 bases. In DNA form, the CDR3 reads TGTGCCAGCAGCGCGACAGGGGAGATGAACACTGAAGCTTTCTTT. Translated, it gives CASSATGEMNTEAFF. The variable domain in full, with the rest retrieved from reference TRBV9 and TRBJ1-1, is DSGVTQTPKHLITATGQRVTLRCSPRSGDLSVYWYQQSLDQGLQFLIQYYNGEERAKGNILERFSAQQFPDLHSELNLSSLELGDSALYFCASSATGEMNTEAFFGQGTRLTVV.

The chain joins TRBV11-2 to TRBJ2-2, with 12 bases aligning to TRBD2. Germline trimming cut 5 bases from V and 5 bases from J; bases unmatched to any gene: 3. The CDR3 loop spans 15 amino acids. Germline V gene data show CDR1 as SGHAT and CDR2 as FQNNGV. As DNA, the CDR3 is TGTGCCAGCAGCGAAGGACTAGCGGGGACCGGGGAGCTGTTTTTT. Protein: CASSEGLAGTGELFF.

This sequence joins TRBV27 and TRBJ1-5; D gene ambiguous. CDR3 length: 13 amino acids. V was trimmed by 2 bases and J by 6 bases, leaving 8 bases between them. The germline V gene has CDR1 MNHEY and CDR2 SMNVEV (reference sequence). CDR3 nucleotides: TGTGCCAGCAGTTTACTCGTCGGTCAGCCCCAGCATTTT. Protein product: CASSLLVGQPQHF.

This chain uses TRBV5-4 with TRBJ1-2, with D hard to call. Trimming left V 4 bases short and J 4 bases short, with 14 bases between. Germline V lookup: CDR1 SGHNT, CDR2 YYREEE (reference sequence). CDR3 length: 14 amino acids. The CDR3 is CASSLSPPIYGYTF. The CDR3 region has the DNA TGTGCCAGCAGCCTGAGTCCCCCCATCTATGGCTACACCTTC.

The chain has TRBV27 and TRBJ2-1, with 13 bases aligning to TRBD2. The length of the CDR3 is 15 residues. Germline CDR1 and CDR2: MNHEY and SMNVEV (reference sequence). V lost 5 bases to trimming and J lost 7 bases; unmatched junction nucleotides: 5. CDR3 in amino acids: CASSGLAGAENEQFF. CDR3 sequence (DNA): TGTGCCAGCAGTGGACTAGCGGGGGCTGAGAATGAGCAGTTCTTC.

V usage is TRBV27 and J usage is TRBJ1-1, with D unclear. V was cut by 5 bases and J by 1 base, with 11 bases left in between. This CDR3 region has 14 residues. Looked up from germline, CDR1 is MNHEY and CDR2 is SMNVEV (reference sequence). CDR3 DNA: TGTGCCAGCAGTGTCGGGTCTTCGAACACTGAAGCTTTCTTT. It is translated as CASSVGSSNTEAFF.

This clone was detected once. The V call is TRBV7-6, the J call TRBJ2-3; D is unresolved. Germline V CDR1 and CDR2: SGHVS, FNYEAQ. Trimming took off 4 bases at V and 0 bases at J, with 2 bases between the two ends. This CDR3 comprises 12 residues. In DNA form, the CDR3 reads TGTGCCAGCAGCTCGAGCACAGATACGCAGTATTTT. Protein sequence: CASSSSTDTQYF.

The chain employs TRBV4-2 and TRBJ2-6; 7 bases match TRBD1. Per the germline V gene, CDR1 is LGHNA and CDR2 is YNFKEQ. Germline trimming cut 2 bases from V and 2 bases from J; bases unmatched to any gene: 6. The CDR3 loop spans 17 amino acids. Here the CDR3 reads CASSQSPRGTGANVLTF. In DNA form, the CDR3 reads TGTGCCAGCAGCCAAAGTCCCAGGGGGACTGGGGCCAACGTCCTGACTTTC.

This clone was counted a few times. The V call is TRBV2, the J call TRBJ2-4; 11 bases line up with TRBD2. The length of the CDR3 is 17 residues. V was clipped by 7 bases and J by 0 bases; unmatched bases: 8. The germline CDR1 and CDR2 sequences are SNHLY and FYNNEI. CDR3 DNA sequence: TGTGCCAGCAAGCCACTAGCGGGGGAGGGAGCCAAAAACATTCAGTACTTC. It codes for CASKPLAGEGAKNIQYF. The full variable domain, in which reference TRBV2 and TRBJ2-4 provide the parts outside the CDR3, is EPEVTQTPSHQVTQMGQEVILRCVPISNHLYFYWYRQILGQKVEFLVSFYNNEISEKSEIFDDQFSVERPDGSNFTLKIRSTKLEDSAMYFCASKPLAGEGAKNIQYFGAGTRLSVL.

For the CDR3, the DNA is TGTGCCAGCAGCTTATCTGGGTACAGGTCGGACACCGGGGAGCTGTTTTTT. The encoded protein is CASSLSGYRSDTGELFF. The chain is built from TRBV7-9 and TRBJ2-2, with D perhaps TRBD1 (5 bases). Germline CDR1 SEHNR, CDR2 FQNEAQ (reference sequence). This CDR3 comprises 17 residues. Trimming stripped 2 bases from V and 3 bases from J, with 16 bases between. Combining the CDR3 with reference TRBV7-9 and TRBJ2-2 gives the whole variable domain DTGVSQNPRHKITKRGQNVTFRCDPISEHNRLYWYRQTLGQGPEFLTYFQNEAQLEKSRLLSDRFSAERPKGSFSTLEIQRTEQGDSAMYLCASSLSGYRSDTGELFFGEGSRLTVL.

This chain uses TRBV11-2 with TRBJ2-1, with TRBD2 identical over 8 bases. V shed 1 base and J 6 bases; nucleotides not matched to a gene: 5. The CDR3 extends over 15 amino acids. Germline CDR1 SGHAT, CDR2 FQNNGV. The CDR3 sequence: CASSLAGGFLNEQFF. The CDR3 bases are TGTGCCAGCAGCTTAGCGGGGGGGTTTCTCAATGAGCAGTTCTTC.

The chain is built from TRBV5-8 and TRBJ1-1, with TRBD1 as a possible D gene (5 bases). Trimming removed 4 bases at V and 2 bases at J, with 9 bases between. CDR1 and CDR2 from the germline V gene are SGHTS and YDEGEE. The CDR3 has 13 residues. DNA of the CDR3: TGTGCCAGCAGCCGACAGCCAAACACTGAAGCTTTCTTT. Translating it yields CASSRQPNTEAFF.

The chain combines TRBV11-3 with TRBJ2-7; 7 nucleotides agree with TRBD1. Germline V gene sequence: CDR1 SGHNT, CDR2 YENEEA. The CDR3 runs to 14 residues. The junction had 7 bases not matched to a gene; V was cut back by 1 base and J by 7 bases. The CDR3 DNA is TGTGCCAGCAGCTTAGGACAGGGTTTCGGGGAGCAGTACTTC. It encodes CASSLGQGFGEQYF.

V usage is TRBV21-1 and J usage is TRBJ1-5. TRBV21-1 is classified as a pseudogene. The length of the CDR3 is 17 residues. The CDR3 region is CASRRRVATWHHQPQHF. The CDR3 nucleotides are TGTGCCAGCAGACGTAGAGTAGCTACTTGGCATCATCAGCCCCAGCATTTT.

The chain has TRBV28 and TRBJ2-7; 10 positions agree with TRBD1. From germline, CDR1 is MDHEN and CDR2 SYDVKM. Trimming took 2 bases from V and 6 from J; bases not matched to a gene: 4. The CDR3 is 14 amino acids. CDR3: CASSLGTGAFEQYV. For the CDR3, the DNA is TGTGCCAGCAGTTTAGGGACAGGGGCCTTCGAGCAGTACGTC.

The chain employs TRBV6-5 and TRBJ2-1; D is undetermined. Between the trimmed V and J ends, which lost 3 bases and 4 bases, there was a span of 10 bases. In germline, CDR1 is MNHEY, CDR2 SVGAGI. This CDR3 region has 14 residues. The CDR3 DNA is TGTGCCAGCAGTTATCGCCATAGATACAATGAGCAGTTCTTC. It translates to CASSYRHRYNEQFF.

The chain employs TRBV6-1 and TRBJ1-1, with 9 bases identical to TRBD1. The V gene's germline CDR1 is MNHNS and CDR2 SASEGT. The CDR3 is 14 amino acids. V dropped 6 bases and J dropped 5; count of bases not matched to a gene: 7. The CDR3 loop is CASSDRGSETEAFF. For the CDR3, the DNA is TGTGCCAGCAGCGACAGGGGGAGTGAGACTGAAGCTTTCTTT.

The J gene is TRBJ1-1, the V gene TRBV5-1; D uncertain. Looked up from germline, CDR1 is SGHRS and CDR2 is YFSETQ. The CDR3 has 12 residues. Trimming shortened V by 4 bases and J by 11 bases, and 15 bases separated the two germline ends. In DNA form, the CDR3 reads TGCGCCAGCAGCCGAGGTACGGGGTTGGCTTTCTTT. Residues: CASSRGTGLAFF.

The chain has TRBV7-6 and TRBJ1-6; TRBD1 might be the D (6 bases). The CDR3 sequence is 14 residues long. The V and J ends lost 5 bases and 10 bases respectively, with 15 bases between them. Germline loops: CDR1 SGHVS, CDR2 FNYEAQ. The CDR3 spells CASSVYRVGSPLHF. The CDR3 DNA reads TGTGCCAGCAGCGTTTACAGGGTCGGCTCACCCCTCCACTTT. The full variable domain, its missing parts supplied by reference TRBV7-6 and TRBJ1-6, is GAGVSQSPRYKVTKRGQDVALRCDPISGHVSLYWYRQALGQGPEFLTYFNYEAQQDKSGLPNDRFSAERPEGSISTLTIQRTEQRDSAMYRCASSVYRVGSPLHFGNGTRLTVT.

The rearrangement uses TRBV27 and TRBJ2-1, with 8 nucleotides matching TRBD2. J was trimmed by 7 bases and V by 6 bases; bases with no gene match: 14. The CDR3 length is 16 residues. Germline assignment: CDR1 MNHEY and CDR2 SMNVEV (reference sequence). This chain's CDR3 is CASSPPRLAGLNEQFF. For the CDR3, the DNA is TGTGCCAGCAGCCCCCCGAGGCTAGCGGGCTTAAATGAGCAGTTCTTC.

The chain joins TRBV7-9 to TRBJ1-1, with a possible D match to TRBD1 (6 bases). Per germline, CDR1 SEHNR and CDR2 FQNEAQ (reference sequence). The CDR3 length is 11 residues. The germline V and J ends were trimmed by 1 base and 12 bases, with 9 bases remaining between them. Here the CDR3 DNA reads TGTGCCAGCAGCTTAGGGACAGTGCCTTTCTTT. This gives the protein CASSLGTVPFF.

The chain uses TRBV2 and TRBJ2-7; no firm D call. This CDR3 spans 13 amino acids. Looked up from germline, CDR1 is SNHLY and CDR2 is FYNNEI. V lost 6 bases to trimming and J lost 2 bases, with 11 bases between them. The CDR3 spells CASSAHMAYEQYF. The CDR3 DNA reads TGTGCCAGCAGCGCACATATGGCCTACGAGCAGTACTTC.

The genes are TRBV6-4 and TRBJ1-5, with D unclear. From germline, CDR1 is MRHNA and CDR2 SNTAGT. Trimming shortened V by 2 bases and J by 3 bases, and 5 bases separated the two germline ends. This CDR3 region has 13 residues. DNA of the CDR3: TGTGCCAGCAGTGACGGCCCCAATCAGCCCCAGCATTTT. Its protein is CASSDGPNQPQHF.

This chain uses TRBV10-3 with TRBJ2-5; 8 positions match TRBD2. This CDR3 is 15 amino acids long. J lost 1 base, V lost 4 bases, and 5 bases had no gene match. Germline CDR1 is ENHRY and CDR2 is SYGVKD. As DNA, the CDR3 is TGTGCCATCAGTGGAGAGCGGGGGTCCCAAGAGACCCAGTACTTC. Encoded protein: CAISGERGSQETQYF.

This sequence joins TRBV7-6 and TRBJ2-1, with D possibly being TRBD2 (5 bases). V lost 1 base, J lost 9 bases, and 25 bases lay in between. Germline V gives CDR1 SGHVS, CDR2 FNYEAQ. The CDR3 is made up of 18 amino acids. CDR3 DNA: TGTGCCAGCAGCTTAGGGGAGTCAACACGAGGTTCTCTAACTGAGCAGTTCTTC. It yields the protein CASSLGESTRGSLTEQFF.

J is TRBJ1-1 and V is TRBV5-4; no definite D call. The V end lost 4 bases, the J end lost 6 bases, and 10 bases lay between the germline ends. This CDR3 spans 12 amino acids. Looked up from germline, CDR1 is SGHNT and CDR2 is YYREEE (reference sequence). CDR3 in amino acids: CASSPNFSEAFF. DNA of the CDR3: TGTGCCAGCAGCCCTAATTTCTCTGAAGCTTTCTTT.

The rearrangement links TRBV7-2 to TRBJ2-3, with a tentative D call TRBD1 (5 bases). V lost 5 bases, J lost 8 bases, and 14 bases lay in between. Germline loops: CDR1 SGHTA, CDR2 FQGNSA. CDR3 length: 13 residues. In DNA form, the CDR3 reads TGTGCCAGCAGCCCGACCTCCCAGGGTACGCAGTATTTT. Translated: CASSPTSQGTQYF.

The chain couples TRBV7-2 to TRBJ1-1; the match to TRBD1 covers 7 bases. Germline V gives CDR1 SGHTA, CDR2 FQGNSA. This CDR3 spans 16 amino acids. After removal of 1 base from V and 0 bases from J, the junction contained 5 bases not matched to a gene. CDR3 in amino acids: CASSLVGQIMNTEAFF. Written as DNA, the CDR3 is TGTGCCAGCAGCTTAGTGGGACAGATAATGAACACTGAAGCTTTCTTT.